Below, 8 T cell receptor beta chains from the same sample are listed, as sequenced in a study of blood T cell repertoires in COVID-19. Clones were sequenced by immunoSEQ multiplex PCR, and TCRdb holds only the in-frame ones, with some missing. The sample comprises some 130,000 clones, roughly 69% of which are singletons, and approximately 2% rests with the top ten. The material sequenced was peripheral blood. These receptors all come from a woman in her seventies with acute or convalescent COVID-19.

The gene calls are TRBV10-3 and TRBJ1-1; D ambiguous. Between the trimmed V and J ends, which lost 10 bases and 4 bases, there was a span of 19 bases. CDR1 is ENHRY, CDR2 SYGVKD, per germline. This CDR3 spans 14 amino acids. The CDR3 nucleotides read TGTGCCACCCTAAGAGATGGGCCCGGCACTGAAGCTTTCTTT. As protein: CATLRDGPGTEAFF.

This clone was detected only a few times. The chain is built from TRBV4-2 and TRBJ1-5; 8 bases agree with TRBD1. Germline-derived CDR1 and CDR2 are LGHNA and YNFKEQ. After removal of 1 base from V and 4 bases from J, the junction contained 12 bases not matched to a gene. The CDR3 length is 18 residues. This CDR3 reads CASSQVPLLTGANQPQHF. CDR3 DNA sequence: TGTGCCAGCAGCCAAGTGCCCCTACTGACAGGGGCGAATCAGCCCCAGCATTTT.

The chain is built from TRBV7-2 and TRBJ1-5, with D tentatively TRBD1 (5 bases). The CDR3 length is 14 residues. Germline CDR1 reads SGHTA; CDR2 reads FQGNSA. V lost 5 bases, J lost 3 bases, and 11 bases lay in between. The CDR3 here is CASSPGVINQPQHF. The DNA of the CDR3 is TGTGCCAGCAGCCCGGGGGTTATCAATCAGCCCCAGCATTTT.

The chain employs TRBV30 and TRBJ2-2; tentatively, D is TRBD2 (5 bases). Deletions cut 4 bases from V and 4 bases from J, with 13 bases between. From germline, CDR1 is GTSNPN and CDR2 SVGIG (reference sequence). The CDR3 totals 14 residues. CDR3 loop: CAWNRELGTGELFF. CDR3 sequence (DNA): TGTGCCTGGAATCGGGAATTGGGCACCGGGGAGCTGTTTTTT. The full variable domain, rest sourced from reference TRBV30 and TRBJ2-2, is SQTIHQWPATLVQPVGSPLSLECTVEGTSNPNLYWYRQAAGRGLQLLFYSVGIGQISSEVPQNLSASRPQDRQFILSSKKLLLSDSGFYLCAWNRELGTGELFFGEGSRLTVL.

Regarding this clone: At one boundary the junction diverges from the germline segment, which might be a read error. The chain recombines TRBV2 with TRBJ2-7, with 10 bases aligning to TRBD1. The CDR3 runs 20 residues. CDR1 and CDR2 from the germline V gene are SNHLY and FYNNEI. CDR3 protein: CARRGGGGTGVSSVRNGQYF. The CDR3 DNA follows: TGTGCCCGCAGGGGGGGCGGGGGGACAGGGGTCTCTTCGGTGCGGAACGGGCAGTACTTC.

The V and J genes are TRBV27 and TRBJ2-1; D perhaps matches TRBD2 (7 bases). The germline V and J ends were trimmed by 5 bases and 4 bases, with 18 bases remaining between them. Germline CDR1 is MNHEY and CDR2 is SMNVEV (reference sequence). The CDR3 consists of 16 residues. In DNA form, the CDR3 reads TGTGCCAGCAGTGGGGAGGGAGACAGGAGGTACAATGAGCAGTTCTTC. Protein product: CASSGEGDRRYNEQFF.

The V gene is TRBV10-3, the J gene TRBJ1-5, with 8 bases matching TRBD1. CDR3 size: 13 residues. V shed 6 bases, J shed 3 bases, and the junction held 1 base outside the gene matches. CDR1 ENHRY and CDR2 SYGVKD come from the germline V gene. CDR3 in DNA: TGTGCCATCAGGGACAGGGACAATCAGCCCCAGCATTTT. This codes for CAIRDRDNQPQHF.

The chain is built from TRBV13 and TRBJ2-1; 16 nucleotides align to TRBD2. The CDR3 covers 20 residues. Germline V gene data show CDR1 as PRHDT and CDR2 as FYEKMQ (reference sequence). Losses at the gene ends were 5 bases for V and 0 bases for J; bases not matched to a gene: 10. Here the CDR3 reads CASSPPPGLAGGSSYNEQFF. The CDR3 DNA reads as TGTGCCAGCAGCCCGCCGCCGGGACTAGCGGGGGGGAGCTCCTACAATGAGCAGTTCTTC.